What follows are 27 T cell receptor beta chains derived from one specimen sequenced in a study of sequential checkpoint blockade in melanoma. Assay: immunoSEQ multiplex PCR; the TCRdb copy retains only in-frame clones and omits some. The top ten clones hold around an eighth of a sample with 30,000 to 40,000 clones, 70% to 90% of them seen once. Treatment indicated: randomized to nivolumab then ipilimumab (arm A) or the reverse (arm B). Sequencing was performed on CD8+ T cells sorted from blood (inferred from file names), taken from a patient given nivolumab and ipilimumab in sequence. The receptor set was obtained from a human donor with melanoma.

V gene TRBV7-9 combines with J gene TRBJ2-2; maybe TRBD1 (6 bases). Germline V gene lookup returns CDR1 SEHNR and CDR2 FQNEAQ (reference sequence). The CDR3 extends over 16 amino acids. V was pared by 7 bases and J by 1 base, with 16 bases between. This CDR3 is CASIPGLQGNTGELFF. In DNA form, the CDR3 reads TGTGCCAGCATCCCCGGGTTACAGGGGAACACCGGGGAGCTGTTTTTT.

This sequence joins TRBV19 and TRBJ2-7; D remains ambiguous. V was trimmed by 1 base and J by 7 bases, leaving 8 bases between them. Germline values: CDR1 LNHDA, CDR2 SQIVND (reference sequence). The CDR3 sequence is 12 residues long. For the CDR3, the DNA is TGTGCCAGTAGTATAGGTTTTCAAGAGCAGTACTTC. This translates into CASSIGFQEQYF.

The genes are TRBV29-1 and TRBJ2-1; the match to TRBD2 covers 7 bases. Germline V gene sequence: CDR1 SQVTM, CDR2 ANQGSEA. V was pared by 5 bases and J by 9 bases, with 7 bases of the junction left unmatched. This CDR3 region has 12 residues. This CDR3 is CSVLSGSVEQFF. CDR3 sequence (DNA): TGCAGCGTTCTTAGCGGGTCCGTTGAGCAGTTCTTC.

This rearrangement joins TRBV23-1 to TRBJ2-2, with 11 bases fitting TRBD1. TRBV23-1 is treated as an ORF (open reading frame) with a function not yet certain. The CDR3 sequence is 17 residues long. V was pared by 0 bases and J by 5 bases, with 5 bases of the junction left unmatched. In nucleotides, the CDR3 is TGCGCCAGCAGTCAATCCGGGACAGGGGGTGCTACCGGGGAGCTGTTTTTT. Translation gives CASSQSGTGGATGELFF.

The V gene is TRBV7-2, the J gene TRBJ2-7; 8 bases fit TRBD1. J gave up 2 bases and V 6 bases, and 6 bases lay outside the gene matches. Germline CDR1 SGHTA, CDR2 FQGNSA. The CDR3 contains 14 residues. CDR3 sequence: CASRSGQGTYEQYV. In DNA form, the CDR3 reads TGTGCCAGCAGAAGCGGACAGGGCACCTACGAGCAGTACGTC.

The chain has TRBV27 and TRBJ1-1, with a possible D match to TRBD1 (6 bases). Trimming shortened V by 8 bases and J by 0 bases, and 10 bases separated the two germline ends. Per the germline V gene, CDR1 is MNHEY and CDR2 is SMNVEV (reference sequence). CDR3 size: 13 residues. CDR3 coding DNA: TGTGCCAGCTCCGACAGGCTGAACACTGAAGCTTTCTTT. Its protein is CASSDRLNTEAFF.

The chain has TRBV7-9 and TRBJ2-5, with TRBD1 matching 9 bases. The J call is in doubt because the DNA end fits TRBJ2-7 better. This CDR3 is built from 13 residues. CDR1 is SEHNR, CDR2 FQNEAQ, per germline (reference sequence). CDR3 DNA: TGTGCCAGCAGCTGGGGACAGGGCTACGAGCAGTACTTC. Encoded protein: CASSWGQGYEQYF.

CDR3 sequence: CASSLFGQGSNYGYTF. The CDR3 DNA reads TGTGCCAGCAGTTTATTTGGACAGGGATCTAACTATGGCTACACCTTC. V is TRBV28 and J is TRBJ1-2, with TRBD1 matching 8 bases. Losses at the gene ends were 1 base for V and 0 bases for J; bases not matched to a gene: 4. The CDR3 runs to 16 residues. Germline loops: CDR1 MDHEN, CDR2 SYDVKM.

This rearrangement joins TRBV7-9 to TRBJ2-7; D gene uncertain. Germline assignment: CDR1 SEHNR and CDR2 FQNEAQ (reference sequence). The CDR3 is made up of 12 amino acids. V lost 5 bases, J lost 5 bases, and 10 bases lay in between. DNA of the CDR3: TGTGCCAGCAGCCCCCCTAGGAACGAGCAGTACTTC. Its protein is CASSPPRNEQYF.

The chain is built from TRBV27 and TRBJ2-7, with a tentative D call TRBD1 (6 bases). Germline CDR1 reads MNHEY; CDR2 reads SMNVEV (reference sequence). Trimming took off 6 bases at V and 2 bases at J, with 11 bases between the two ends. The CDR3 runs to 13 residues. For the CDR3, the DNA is TGTGCCAGCAGGGAACAGGGCACCTACGAGCAGTACTTC. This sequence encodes CASREQGTYEQYF.

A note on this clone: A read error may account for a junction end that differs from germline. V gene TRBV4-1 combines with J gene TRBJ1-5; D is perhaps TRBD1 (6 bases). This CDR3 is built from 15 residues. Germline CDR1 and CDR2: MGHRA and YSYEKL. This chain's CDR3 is CASSQEAGANQPQHF. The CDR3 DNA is TGTGCCAGCAGCCAAGAGGCAGGGGCCAATCAGCCCCAGCATTTT.

In DNA, the CDR3 is TGTGCCAGCAGCCCTGGGGTCCTAGCGGGAGGGCCCGTCACCGGGGAGCTGTTTTTT. The encoded protein is CASSPGVLAGGPVTGELFF. V is TRBV5-6 and J is TRBJ2-2, with 12 bases identical to TRBD2. With V trimmed by 4 bases and J by 4 bases, 14 bases remained unmatched. The CDR3 extends over 19 amino acids. CDR1 is SGHDT, CDR2 YYEEEE, per germline. The full variable domain, completed using reference TRBV5-6 and TRBJ2-2, is DAGVTQSPTHLIKTRGQQVTLRCSPKSGHDTVSWYQQALGQGPQFIFQYYEEEERQRGNFPDRFSGHQFPNYSSELNVNALLLGDSALYLCASSPGVLAGGPVTGELFFGEGSRLTVL.

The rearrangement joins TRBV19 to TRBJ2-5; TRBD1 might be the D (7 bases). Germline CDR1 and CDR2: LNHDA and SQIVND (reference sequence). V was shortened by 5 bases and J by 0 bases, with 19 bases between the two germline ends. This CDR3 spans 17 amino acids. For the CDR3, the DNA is TGTGCCAGTAGTCTACGGGCGGGACAGCGAAACCAAGAGACCCAGTACTTC. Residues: CASSLRAGQRNQETQYF.

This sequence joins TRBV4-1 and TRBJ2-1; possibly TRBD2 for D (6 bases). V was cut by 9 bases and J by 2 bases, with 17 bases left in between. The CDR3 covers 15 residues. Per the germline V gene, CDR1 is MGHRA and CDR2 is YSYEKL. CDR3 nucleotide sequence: TGCGCCAGTAGAAACCCGGGACTGGCCTACAATGAGCAGTTCTTC. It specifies CASRNPGLAYNEQFF.

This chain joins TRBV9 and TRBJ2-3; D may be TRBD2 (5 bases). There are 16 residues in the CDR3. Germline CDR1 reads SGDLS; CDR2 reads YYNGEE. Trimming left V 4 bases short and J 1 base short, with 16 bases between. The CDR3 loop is CASSPRPGMGTDTQYF. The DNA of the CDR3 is TGTGCCAGCAGCCCCCGCCCGGGAATGGGCACAGATACGCAGTATTTT.

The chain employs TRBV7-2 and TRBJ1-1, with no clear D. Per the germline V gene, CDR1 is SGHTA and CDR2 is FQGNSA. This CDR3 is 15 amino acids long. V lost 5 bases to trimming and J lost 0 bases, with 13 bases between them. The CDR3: CASSPLYLLNTEAFF. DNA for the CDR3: TGTGCCAGCAGCCCCCTTTATCTATTGAACACTGAAGCTTTCTTT.

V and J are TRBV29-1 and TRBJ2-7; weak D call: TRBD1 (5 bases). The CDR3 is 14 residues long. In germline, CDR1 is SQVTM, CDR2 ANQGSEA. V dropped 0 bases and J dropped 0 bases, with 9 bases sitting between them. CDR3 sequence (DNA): TGCAGCGTTGAAGAGGGCCAGGGCTCCTACGAGCAGTACTTC. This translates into CSVEEGQGSYEQYF.

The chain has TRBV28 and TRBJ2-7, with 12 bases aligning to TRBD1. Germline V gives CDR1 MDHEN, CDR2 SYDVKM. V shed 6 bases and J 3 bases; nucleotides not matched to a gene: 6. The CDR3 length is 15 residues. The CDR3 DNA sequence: TGTGCCAGCAGCGCCGGGACAGGGGGCTTCTACGAGCAGTACGTC. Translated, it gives CASSAGTGGFYEQYV.

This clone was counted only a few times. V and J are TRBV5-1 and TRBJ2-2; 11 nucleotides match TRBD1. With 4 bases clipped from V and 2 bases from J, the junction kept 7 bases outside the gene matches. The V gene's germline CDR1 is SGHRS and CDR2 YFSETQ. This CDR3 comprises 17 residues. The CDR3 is CASSITRTGGNTGELFF. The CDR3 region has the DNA TGCGCCAGCAGCATCACTCGGACAGGGGGCAACACCGGGGAGCTGTTTTTT. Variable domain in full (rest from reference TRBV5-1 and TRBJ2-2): KAGVTQTPRYLIKTRGQQVTLSCSPISGHRSVSWYQQTPGQGLQFLFEYFSETQRNKGNFPGRFSGRQFSNSRSEMNVSTLELGDSALYLCASSITRTGGNTGELFFGEGSRLTVL.

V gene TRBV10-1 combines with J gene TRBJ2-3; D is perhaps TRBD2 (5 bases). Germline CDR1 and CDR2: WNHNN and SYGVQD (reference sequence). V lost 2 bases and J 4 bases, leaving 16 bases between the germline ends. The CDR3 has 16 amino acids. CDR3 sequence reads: CASSESARWGADTQYF. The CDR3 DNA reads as TGCGCCAGCAGTGAGAGCGCCCGCTGGGGAGCAGATACGCAGTATTTT.

DNA of the CDR3: TGTGCCAGCAGTTTAAAAAACAGGGGGCTGGGGGAGACCCAGTACTTC. Translating it yields CASSLKNRGLGETQYF. The rearrangement uses TRBV27 and TRBJ2-5; the match to TRBD1 covers 9 bases. Germline V gene sequence: CDR1 MNHEY, CDR2 SMNVEV (reference sequence). V lost 2 bases to trimming and J lost 5 bases; unmatched junction nucleotides: 9. The CDR3 totals 16 residues.

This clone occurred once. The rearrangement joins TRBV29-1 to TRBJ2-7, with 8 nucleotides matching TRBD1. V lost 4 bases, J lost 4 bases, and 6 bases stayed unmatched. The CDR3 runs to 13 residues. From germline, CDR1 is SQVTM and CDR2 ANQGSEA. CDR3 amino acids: CSVVDRGSYEQYV. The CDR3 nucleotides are TGCAGCGTTGTAGACAGGGGTTCATACGAGCAGTACGTC.

The chain's CDR3 is CASSRADTQYF. CDR3 nucleotides: TGTGCCAGCAGTCGGGCAGATACGCAGTATTTT. This rearrangement joins TRBV25-1 to TRBJ2-3; D is ambiguous. The V gene's germline CDR1 is MGHDK and CDR2 SYGVNS. Between the trimmed V and J ends, which lost 5 bases and 4 bases, there was a span of 4 bases. The CDR3 runs 11 residues.

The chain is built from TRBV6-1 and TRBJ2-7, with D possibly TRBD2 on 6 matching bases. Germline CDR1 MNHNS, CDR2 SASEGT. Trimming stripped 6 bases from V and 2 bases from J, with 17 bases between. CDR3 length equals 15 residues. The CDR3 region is CASREGAGKTYEQYF. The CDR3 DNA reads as TGTGCCAGCAGAGAGGGAGCGGGCAAAACCTACGAGCAGTACTTC.

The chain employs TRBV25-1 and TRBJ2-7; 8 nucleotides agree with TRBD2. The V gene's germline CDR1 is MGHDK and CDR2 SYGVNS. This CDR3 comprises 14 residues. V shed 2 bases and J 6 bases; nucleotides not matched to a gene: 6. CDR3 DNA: TGTGCCAGCAGTGAAACGGGAGGGCCTGTCGAGCAGTACTTC. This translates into CASSETGGPVEQYF.

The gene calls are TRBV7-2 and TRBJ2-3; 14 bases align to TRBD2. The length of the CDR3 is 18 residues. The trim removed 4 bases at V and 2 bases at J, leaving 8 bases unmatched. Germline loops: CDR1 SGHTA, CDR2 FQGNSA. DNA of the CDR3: TGTGCCAGCAGCTCCTGGACTAGCGGGAGGTTCCCCACAGATACGCAGTATTTT. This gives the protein CASSSWTSGRFPTDTQYF.

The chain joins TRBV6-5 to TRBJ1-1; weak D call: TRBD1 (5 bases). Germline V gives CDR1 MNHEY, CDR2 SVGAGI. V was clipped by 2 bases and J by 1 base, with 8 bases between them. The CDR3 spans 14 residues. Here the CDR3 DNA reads TGTGCCAGCAGTTACCAGGGTTCGAACACTGAAGCTTTCTTT. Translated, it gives CASSYQGSNTEAFF.